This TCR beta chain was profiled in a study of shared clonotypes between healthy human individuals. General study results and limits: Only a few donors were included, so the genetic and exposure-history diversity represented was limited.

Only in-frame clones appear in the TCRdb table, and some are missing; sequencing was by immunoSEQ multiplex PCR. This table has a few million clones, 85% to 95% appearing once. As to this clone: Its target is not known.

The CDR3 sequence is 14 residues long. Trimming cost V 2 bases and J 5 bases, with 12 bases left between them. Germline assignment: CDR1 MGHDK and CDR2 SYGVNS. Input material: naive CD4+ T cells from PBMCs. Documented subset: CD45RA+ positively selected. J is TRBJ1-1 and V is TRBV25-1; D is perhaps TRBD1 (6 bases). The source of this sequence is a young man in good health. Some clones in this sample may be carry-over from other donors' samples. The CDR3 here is CASSETGAWTEAFF. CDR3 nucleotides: TGTGCCAGCAGTGAAACGGGGGCATGGACTGAAGCTTTCTTT.